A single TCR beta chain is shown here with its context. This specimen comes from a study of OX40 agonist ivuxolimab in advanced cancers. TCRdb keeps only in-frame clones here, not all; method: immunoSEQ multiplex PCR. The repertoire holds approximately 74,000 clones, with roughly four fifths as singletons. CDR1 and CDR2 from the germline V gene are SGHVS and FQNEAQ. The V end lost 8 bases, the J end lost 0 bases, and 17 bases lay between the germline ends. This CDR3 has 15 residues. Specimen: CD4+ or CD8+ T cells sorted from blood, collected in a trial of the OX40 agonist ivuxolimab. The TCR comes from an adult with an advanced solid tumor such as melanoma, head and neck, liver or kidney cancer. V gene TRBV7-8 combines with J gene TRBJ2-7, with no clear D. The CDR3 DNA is TGTGCCAGCGCCGCCCAACCTATGGGCTCCTACGAGCAGTACTTC. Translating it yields CASAAQPMGSYEQYF. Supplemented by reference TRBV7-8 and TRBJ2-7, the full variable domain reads GAGVSQSPRYKVAKRGQDVALRCDPISGHVSLFWYQQALGQGPEFLTYFQNEAQLDKSGLPSDRFFAERPEGSVSTLKIQRTQQEDSAVYLCASAAQPMGSYEQYFGPGTRLTVT.